The text below deals with one TCR beta chain. Its antigen is still unknown. The data were obtained in a study of shared clonotypes between healthy human individuals. Overall study context: There were three CD4 naive, three CD4 memory, two CD8 naive and one CD8 memory plates per donor.

Findings of the study overall: Across a handful of donors, naive CD4 shared roughly 5%, naive CD8 around 3.5%, memory CD4 more than 2%, memory CD8 more than 0.35%.

Assay used: immunoSEQ multiplex PCR; TCRdb lists only in-frame clones, some missing. Among millions of clones, approximately 94% were seen once, and the ten largest hold around 1.1%. The naive CD8 population came from CD45RO-negative cells selected for CCR7, without terminally differentiated effector memory CD45RA+ cells. CDR1 and CDR2 (germline): SNHLY, FYNNEI. The V and J ends lost 7 bases and 6 bases, in that order; junction bases with no gene match: 17. The length of the CDR3 is 18 residues. The clonotype originates from a man aged 18 to 30 in good health. The chain has TRBV2 and TRBJ2-1; 11 bases fit TRBD2. Material for sequencing was naive CD8+ T cells sorted from blood. The CDR3 coding sequence is TGTGCCAGCACCTTGTCTTTAGCGGGAGGGCCTGGGTTCAATGAGCAGTTCTTC. Translating it yields CASTLSLAGGPGFNEQFF.